The present entry profiles one TCR beta chain with its context. Its target is not known. The data were obtained in a study of cytomegalovirus exposure and HLA in healthy donors. Whole-study findings and limits: Relative to equally common others, HLA-associated TCR beta chains showed greater clonal expansion in a later analysis. Across HLA loci, a later analysis found differing TCR association rates, with DRB1 most and HLA-C fewest. Researchers reported in a later analysis that common viral pathogens appeared linked to several top clusters. Most likely, a cluster of highly shared sequence variants arose as a sequencing artifact.

With 60 Vbeta and 13 Jbeta primers, the PCR was carried out. Sequenced by immunoSEQ multiplex PCR; TCRdb stores in-frame clones only, minus some. The repertoire holds 120,000 or so clones, with around 80% as singletons. V was shortened by 4 bases and J by 7 bases, with 13 bases between the two germline ends. The CDR3 is made up of 13 amino acids. CDR1 is SGHDN, CDR2 FVKESK, per germline. Source material: PBMCs. The receptor's source is a man in his fifties in good health and CMV-seronegative. The rearrangement uses TRBV14 and TRBJ1-2, with D possibly matching TRBD1 (5 bases). The CDR3: CASSPPGFRGYTF. The CDR3 DNA is TGTGCCAGCAGCCCTCCAGGGTTTCGTGGCTACACCTTC.